The 2 T cell receptor beta chains listed next were all sequenced from one sample in a study of technical replicates of blood from a few donors. Clones were read by immunoSEQ multiplex PCR, and TCRdb kept only the in-frame ones, dropping some. The sample comprises 15,000 to 20,000 clones, about nine tenths of which are singletons, and around an eighth rests with the top ten. Sequenced input: PBMCs. The receptors were gathered from a human donor in good health.

The chain is built from TRBV7-9 and TRBJ1-1; D remains ambiguous. The CDR3 loop spans 11 amino acids. V shed 5 bases and J shed 6 bases, with 7 bases lying between them. Germline assignment: CDR1 SEHNR and CDR2 FQNEAQ (reference sequence). CDR3 sequence: CASSQLAEAFF. As DNA, the CDR3 is TGTGCCAGCAGCCAACTGGCTGAAGCTTTCTTT.

The V call is TRBV11-3, the J call TRBJ2-1, with 9 positions matching TRBD2. Unmatched junction bases numbered 4, after V lost 4 bases and J lost 9 bases. The CDR3 extends over 13 amino acids. Germline CDR1 SGHNT, CDR2 YENEEA. The CDR3 nucleotides read TGTGCCAGCAGCTCGGGACTAGCTTTTGAGCAGTTCTTC. It yields the protein CASSSGLAFEQFF.